The 7 T cell receptor beta chains in this list originate from one sample, sequenced in a study of OX40 agonist ivuxolimab in advanced cancers. TCRdb's table, derived via immunoSEQ multiplex PCR, lists solely in-frame clones and lacks some. The sample carries tens of thousands of clones, nearly 90% recorded once. The input for sequencing was CD4+ or CD8+ T cells sorted from blood, taken in a trial of the OX40 agonist ivuxolimab. The source of these receptors is an adult with an advanced solid tumor such as melanoma, head and neck, liver or kidney cancer.

This rearrangement joins TRBV4-1 to TRBJ2-1; TRBD2 agrees at 8 bases. The CDR3 extends over 18 amino acids. The germline V gene has CDR1 MGHRA and CDR2 YSYEKL. V lost 4 bases to trimming and J lost 7 bases; unmatched junction nucleotides: 18. The CDR3 region is CASSPYPTSAIFMNEQFF. CDR3 DNA: TGCGCCAGCAGCCCTTACCCGACTAGCGCAATCTTTATGAATGAGCAGTTCTTC.

The rearrangement joins TRBV5-6 to TRBJ2-7; D gene ambiguous. Trimming stripped 0 bases from V and 2 bases from J, with 9 bases between. The length of the CDR3 is 14 residues. CDR1 is SGHDT and CDR2 is YYEEEE in the germline V gene. The CDR3 nucleotides read TGTGCCAGCAGCTTGGTTGGGGTCCCCTACGAGCAGTACTTC. Protein sequence: CASSLVGVPYEQYF.

This clone occurred once. V usage is TRBV7-2 and J usage is TRBJ2-3; tentative D call: TRBD2 (5 bases). The V end lost 1 base, the J end lost 1 base, and 12 bases lay between the germline ends. CDR1 and CDR2 from the germline V gene are SGHTA and FQGNSA. The CDR3 covers 16 residues. The CDR3 nucleotides read TGTGCCAGCAGCTTAGTACTAGGGCGGGGCACAGATACGCAGTATTTT. Translation: CASSLVLGRGTDTQYF.

This clone came up a few times. This sequence joins TRBV5-1 and TRBJ2-3; 10 nucleotides agree with TRBD2. This CDR3 contains 15 residues. The germline CDR1 and CDR2 sequences are SGHRS and YFSETQ. V lost 5 bases to trimming and J lost 3 bases; unmatched junction nucleotides: 6. The CDR3 DNA sequence: TGCGCCAGCAGTCGAAGCGGGGGGGCTACAGATACGCAGTATTTT. Translated, it gives CASSRSGGATDTQYF. Combining the CDR3 with reference TRBV5-1 and TRBJ2-3 gives the whole variable domain KAGVTQTPRYLIKTRGQQVTLSCSPISGHRSVSWYQQTPGQGLQFLFEYFSETQRNKGNFPGRFSGRQFSNSRSEMNVSTLELGDSALYLCASSRSGGATDTQYFGPGTRLTVL.

The chain joins TRBV11-2 to TRBJ2-5, with 7 nucleotides matching TRBD2. V shed 0 bases, J shed 3 bases, and the junction held 16 bases outside the gene matches. Per germline, CDR1 SGHAT and CDR2 FQNNGV. The CDR3 extends over 19 amino acids. CDR3 loop: CASSLEYGELRGVEETQYF. The DNA of the CDR3 is TGTGCCAGCAGCTTAGAGTACGGGGAACTTCGGGGGGTGGAAGAGACCCAGTACTTC.

V gene TRBV2 combines with J gene TRBJ2-1; D tentatively fits TRBD1 or TRBD2 (6 bases each). Germline loops: CDR1 SNHLY, CDR2 FYNNEI. Trimming cost V 5 bases and J 7 bases, with 18 bases left between them. The CDR3 consists of 15 residues. CDR3 residues: CASSLRETRGNEQFF. For the CDR3, the DNA is TGTGCCAGCAGTCTAAGGGAGACTAGGGGGAATGAGCAGTTCTTC.

The chain recombines TRBV6-6 with TRBJ2-7, with 9 bases lining up with TRBD1. Germline V lookup: CDR1 MNHNY, CDR2 SVGAGI (reference sequence). V shed 2 bases, J shed 7 bases, and the junction held 12 bases outside the gene matches. There are 16 residues in the CDR3. CDR3 in DNA: TGTGCCAGCAGTTACCCGGCCCGACAGGGGGTCTTTGAGCAGTACTTC. Translated: CASSYPARQGVFEQYF.